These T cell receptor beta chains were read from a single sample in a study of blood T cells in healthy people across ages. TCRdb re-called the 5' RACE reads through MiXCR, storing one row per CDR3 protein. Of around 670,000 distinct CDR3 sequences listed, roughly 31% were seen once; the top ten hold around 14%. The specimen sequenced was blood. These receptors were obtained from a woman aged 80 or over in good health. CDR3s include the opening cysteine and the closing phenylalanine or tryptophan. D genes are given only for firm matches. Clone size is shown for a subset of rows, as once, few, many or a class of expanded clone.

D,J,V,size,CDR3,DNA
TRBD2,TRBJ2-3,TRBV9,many,CASSVAVAGGYTDTQYF,TGTGCCAGCAGCGTAGCTGTAGCGGGGGGGTACACAGATACGCAGTATTTT
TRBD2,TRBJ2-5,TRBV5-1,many,CASSHQTSGGQETQYF,TGCGCCAGCAGCCATCAAACTAGCGGGGGGCAAGAGACCCAGTACTTC
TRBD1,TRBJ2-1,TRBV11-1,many,CASSLSTGLEYNEQFF,TGTGCCAGCAGCCTCTCGACAGGGTTGGAATACAATGAGCAGTTCTTC
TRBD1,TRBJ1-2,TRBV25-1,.,CASSDPRDRGDPNYGYTF,TGTGCCAGCAGTGATCCCCGGGACAGGGGTGATCCTAACTATGGCTACACCTTC
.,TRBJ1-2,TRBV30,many,CAWNGAYGYTF,TGTGCCTGGAACGGCGCATATGGCTACACCTTC
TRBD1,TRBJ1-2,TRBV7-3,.,CASSSGGSSYGYTF,TGTGCCAGCAGCTCAGGGGGTTCGAGCTATGGCTACACCTTC
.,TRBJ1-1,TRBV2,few,CASSGPDSKGTEAFF,TGTGCCAGCAGCGGGCCCGACAGCAAGGGTACTGAAGCTTTCTTT
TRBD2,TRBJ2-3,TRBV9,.,CASSFVAGTTDTQYF,TGTGCCAGCAGCTTTGTAGCGGGGACCACAGATACGCAGTATTTT
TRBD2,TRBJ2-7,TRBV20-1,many,CSADGTSGNSYEQYF,TGCAGTGCTGATGGGACTAGCGGGAACTCCTACGAGCAGTACTTC
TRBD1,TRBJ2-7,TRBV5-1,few,CASSLAGGVHEQYF,TGCGCCAGCAGCTTAGCAGGGGGTGTCCACGAGCAGTACTTC
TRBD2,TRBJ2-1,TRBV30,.,CAWSQGLAGAAEQFF,TGTGCCTGGAGTCAGGGACTAGCGGGGGCCGCCGAGCAGTTCTTC
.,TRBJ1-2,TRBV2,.,CASNGGSRGTNYGYTF,TGTGCCAGCAATGGGGGAAGCAGGGGCACAAACTATGGCTACACCTTC
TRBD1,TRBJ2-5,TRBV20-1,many,CSATSDRGTETQYF,TGCAGTGCTACTTCGGACAGGGGGACCGAGACCCAGTACTTC
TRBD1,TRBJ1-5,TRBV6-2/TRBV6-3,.,CASSSAGQLNQPQHF,TGTGCCAGCAGTTCCGCGGGACAGCTTAATCAGCCCCAGCATTTT
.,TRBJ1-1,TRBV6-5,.,CAAHRGADTEAFF,TGTGCCGCACATAGGGGGGCGGACACTGAAGCTTTCTTT
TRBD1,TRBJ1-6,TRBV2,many,CASSEWNMYRGDSPLHF,TGTGCCAGCAGTGAATGGAACATGTACAGGGGAGATTCACCCCTCCACTTT
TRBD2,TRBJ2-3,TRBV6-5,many,CASSRGLGTDTQYF,TGTGCCAGCAGTCGGGGACTAGGGACAGATACGCAGTATTTT
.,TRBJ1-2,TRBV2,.,CASIPDLEGGYTF,TGTGCCAGCATTCCGGACCTCGAAGGCGGCTACACCTTC
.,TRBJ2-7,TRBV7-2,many,CASSRGTNSYEQYF,TGTGCCAGCAGCCGCGGGACGAACTCCTACGAGCAGTACTTC
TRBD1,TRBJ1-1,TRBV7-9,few,CASSPDRGVDTEAFF,TGTGCCAGCAGCCCCGACAGGGGGGTCGACACTGAAGCTTTCTTT